The 2 T cell receptor beta chains reported below all come from one sample, sequenced in a study of technical replicates of blood from a few donors. Generated by immunoSEQ multiplex PCR, the TCRdb table keeps only in-frame clones and is missing some. The sample comprises about 12,000 clones, approximately 95% of which are singletons, and over 5.5% rests with the top ten. The sample consisted of PBMCs. Receptors were obtained from a human donor in good health.

A single count supports this clone. This chain uses TRBV6-1 with TRBJ1-1; 11 bases align to TRBD1. The CDR3 loop spans 15 amino acids. Germline V gives CDR1 MNHNS, CDR2 SASEGT. V lost 7 bases, J lost 4 bases, and 8 bases stayed unmatched. The DNA for the CDR3 is TGTGCCAGCATATCCGGACAGGGGGCGCGCACTGAAGCTTTCTTT. Amino acids: CASISGQGARTEAFF.

The chain couples TRBV19 to TRBJ2-1; 9 bases are shared with TRBD2. This CDR3 has 16 residues. V lost 4 bases to trimming and J lost 9 bases; unmatched junction nucleotides: 13. Looked up from germline, CDR1 is LNHDA and CDR2 is SQIVND (reference sequence). CDR3 residues: CASSTPTSGATIEQFF. In DNA form, the CDR3 reads TGTGCCAGTAGTACCCCGACTAGCGGCGCTACAATTGAGCAGTTCTTC.